This T cell receptor (beta chain) originates from a study of control samples from healthy donors and cancer patients. Points on this clone: Other DNA sequences in the sample encode the same CDR3.

TCRdb's table, derived via immunoSEQ multiplex PCR, lists solely in-frame clones and lacks some. The data show tens of thousands of clones, around 87% seen once. This CDR3 has 13 amino acids. Trimming stripped 4 bases from V and 1 base from J, with 5 bases between. Germline V gene sequence: CDR1 MNHEY, CDR2 SVGEGT. This TCR was sampled from a man aged 55 to 69 with head and neck cancer. The V gene is TRBV6-2 or TRBV6-3, the J gene TRBJ1-5; D not resolved. The sample comprised PBMCs. CDR3 residues: CASSWTSNQPQHF. Written as DNA, the CDR3 is TGTGCCAGCAGTTGGACGAGCAATCAGCCCCAGCATTTT.